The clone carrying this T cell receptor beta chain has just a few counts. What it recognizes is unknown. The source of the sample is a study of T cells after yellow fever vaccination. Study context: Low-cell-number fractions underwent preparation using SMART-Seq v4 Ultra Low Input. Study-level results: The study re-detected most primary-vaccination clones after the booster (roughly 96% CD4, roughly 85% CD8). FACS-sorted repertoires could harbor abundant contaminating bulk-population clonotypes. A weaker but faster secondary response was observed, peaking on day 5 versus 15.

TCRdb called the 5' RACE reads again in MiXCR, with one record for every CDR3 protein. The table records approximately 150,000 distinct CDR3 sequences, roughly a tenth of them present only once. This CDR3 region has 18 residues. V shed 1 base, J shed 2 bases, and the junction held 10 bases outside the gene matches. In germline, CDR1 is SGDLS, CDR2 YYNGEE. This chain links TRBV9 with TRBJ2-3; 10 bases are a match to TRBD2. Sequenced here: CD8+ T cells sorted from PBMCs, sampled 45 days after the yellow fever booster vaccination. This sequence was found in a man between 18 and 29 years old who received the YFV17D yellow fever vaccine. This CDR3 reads CASSVREAGGPDTDTQYF. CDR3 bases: TGTGCCAGCAGCGTAAGGGAAGCGGGGGGGCCCGACACAGATACGCAGTATTTT.